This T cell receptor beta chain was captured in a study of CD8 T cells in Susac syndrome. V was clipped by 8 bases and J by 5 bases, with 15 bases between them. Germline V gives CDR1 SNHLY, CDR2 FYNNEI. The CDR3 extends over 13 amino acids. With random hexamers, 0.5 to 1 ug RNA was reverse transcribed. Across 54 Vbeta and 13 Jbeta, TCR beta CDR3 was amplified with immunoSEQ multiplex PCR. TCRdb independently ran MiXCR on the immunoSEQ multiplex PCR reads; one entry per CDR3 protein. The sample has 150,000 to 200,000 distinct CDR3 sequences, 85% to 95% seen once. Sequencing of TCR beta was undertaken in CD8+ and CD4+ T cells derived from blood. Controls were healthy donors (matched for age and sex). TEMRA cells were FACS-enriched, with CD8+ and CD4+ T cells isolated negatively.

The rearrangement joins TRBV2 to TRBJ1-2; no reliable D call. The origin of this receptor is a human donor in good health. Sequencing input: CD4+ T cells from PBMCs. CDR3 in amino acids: CASGSGSQYGYTF. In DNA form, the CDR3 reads TGTGCCAGCGGTTCGGGGTCGCAGTATGGCTACACCTTC.